Included here is one T cell receptor beta chain sequence, with context. Its antigen is unidentified. This sample was included in a study of T-cell reconstitution after alpha-beta-depleted transplantation in children. The V and J ends lost 8 bases and 3 bases respectively, with 8 bases between them. Germline CDR1 is MNHNS and CDR2 is SASEGT. CDR3 length equals 12 residues. Library preparation (for TCRbeta) was performed with unique molecular identifiers. Using its own MiXCR run on the PCR reads, TCRdb lists one record per CDR3 protein. The sample has over 200,000 distinct CDR3 sequences, around a sixth seen once. Overall study findings and caveats: By about two months after transplant, alpha-beta T cells reportedly arose from several hundred graft clones that had expanded. From surviving recipient T cells and thymic progenitors came the high day-60 TCRbeta diversity observed in some patients. T-cell counts and diversity were attributed mostly to newly produced T cells one year after transplant.

The sequencing used PBMCs, mostly from graft donor cells, collected 360 days after TCRalphabeta/CD19-depleted stem cell transplant. The TCR sequence derives from a male patient between 2 and 15 years old who had a stem cell transplant for acute lymphoblastic leukemia, so the T cells may come from the graft donor. The chain recombines TRBV6-1 with TRBJ1-3, with a weak D call TRBD1 (6 bases). The chain's CDR3 is CASRTDGNTIYF. The CDR3 DNA is TGTGCCAGCCGGACAGATGGAAACACCATATATTTT.